This TCR beta chain was found in a study of shared clonotypes between healthy human individuals. Notes on the study in general: Approximately 4.6% of naive CD4 clonotypes were common to several donors.

Free of recent acute infections or vaccinations, the donors were healthy HIV-negative adults. Germline V gene sequence: CDR1 SQVTM, CDR2 ANQGSEA. V lost 5 bases and J 1 base, leaving 18 bases between the germline ends. The CDR3 contains 16 residues. The data were produced by immunoSEQ multiplex PCR, yet TCRdb's version contains in-frame clones alone and is incomplete. Among 1 million to 1.2 million clones listed, approximately 75% were seen once. In regard to this clone: Its specificity is not known.

Sequenced material: memory CD4+ T cells from PBMCs. The subset: CD45RA-negative fraction. The chain uses TRBV29-1 and TRBJ2-1, with D maybe TRBD2 (5 bases). This TCR was recovered from a man aged 18 to 29 in good health. Some clones in this sample may be carry-over from other donors' samples. This CDR3 is CSVPGRESRSYNEQFF. The CDR3 bases are TGCAGCGTTCCCGGTAGGGAGTCTAGGTCCTACAATGAGCAGTTCTTC.